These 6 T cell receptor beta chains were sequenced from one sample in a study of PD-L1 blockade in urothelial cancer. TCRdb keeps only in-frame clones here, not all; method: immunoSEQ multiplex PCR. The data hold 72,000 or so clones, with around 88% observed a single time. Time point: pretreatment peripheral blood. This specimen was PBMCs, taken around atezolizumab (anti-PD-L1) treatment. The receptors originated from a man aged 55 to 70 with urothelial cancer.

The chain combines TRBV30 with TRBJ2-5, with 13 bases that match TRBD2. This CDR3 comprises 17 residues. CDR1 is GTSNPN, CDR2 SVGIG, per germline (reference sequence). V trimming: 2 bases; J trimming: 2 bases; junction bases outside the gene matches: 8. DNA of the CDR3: TGTGCCTGGAGTACGACTAGCGGGGGGTTCATACAAGAGACCCAGTACTTC. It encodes CAWSTTSGGFIQETQYF.

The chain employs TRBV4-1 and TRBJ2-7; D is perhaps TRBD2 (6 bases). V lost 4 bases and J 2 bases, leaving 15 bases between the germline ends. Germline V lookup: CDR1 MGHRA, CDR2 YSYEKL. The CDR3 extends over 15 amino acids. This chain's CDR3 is CASSPTSSGPYEQYF. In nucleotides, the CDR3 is TGCGCCAGCAGCCCAACTAGCTCCGGACCCTACGAGCAGTACTTC.

CDR3 in amino acids: CASSRVRDTSYGYTF. Written as DNA, the CDR3 is TGTGCCAGCTCACGAGTCCGGGACACCAGCTATGGCTACACCTTC. This chain links TRBV18 with TRBJ1-2; TRBD1 is a possible D gene (6 bases). Germline lookup yields CDR1 KGHSH and CDR2 LQKENI. Trimming left V 4 bases short and J 4 bases short, with 16 bases between. The CDR3 has 15 amino acids. Drawing the rest from reference TRBV18 and TRBJ1-2, the complete variable domain is NAGVMQNPRHLVRRRGQEARLRCSPMKGHSHVYWYRQLPEEGLKFMVYLQKENIIDESGMPKERFSAEFPKEGPSILRIQQVVRGDSAAYFCASSRVRDTSYGYTFGSGTRLTVV.

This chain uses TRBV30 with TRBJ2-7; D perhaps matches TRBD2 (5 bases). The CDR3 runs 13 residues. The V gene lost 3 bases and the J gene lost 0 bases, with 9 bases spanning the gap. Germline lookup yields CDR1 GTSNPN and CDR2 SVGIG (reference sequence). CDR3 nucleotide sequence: TGTGCCTGGAGGCCGGGGTACTCCTACGAGCAGTACTTC. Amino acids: CAWRPGYSYEQYF.

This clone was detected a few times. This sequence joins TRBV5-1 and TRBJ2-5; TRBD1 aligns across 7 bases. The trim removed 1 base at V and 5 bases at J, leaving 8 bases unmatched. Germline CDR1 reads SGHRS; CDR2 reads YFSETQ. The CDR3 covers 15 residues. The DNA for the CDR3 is TGCGCCAGCAGCTTGTCCCACACAGGGGTGGAGACCCAGTACTTC. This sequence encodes CASSLSHTGVETQYF.

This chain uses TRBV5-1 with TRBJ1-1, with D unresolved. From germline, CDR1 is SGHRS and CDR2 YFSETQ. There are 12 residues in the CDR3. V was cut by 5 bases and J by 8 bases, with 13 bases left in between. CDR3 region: CASRTEGGEAFF. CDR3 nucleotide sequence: TGCGCCAGCAGGACGGAGGGTGGCGAAGCTTTCTTT.